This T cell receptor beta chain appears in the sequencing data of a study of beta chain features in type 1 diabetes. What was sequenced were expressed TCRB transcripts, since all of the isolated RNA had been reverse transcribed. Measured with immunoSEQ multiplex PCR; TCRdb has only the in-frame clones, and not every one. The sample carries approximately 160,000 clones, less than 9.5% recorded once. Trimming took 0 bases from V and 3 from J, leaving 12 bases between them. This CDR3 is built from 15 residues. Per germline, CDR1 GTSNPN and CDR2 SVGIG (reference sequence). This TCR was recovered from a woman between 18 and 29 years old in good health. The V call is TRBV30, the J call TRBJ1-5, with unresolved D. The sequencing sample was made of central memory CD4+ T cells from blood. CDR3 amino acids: CAWSVHTGYNQPQHF. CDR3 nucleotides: TGTGCCTGGAGTGTACACACGGGATACAATCAGCCCCAGCATTTT.